The 13 T cell receptor beta chains presented below share a single source sample, sequenced in a study of cytomegalovirus exposure and HLA in healthy donors. The primer mix had 60 Vbeta and 13 Jbeta primers. TCRdb keeps only in-frame clones here, not all; method: immunoSEQ multiplex PCR. Here the sample spans roughly 95,000 clones, 60% to 85% being singletons. What was sequenced was PBMCs. All receptors derive from a man between 25 and 39 years old in good health and CMV-seropositive.

This clone was counted a few times. The chain recombines TRBV23-1 with TRBJ1-2; D may be TRBD1 (6 bases). TRBV23-1 is classed as an ORF, of uncertain function. The V end was cut by 3 bases, the J end by 4 bases, with 15 bases between. The CDR3 contains 15 residues. For the CDR3, the DNA is TGCGCCAGCAGTCAGGTTGTGGGGGCAGGCTATGGCTACACCTTC. Translating it yields CASSQVVGAGYGYTF.

V usage is TRBV28 and J usage is TRBJ2-6; the match to TRBD2 covers 7 bases. The CDR3 runs 17 residues. CDR1 is MDHEN, CDR2 SYDVKM, per germline. Trimming cost V 3 bases and J 0 bases; bases outside gene matches: 5. The CDR3 region has the DNA TGTGCCAGCAGTTTGGTGGGGGGGACCTCTGGGGCCAACGTCCTGACTTTC. It is translated as CASSLVGGTSGANVLTF.

V usage is TRBV7-6 and J usage is TRBJ2-7, with D hard to call. V was clipped by 4 bases and J by 7 bases, with 11 bases between them. The CDR3 is 12 amino acids. The germline V gene encodes CDR1 SGHVS and CDR2 FNYEAQ. The CDR3 bases are TGTGCCAGCAGCTCTCTAAGAGGTGAGCAGTACTTC. Protein product: CASSSLRGEQYF. The full variable domain, its missing parts supplied by reference TRBV7-6 and TRBJ2-7, is GAGVSQSPRYKVTKRGQDVALRCDPISGHVSLYWYRQALGQGPEFLTYFNYEAQQDKSGLPNDRFSAERPEGSISTLTIQRTEQRDSAMYRCASSSLRGEQYFGPGTRLTVT.

V and J are TRBV29-1 and TRBJ2-7; TRBD2 matches 8 bases. The V and J ends lost 2 bases and 4 bases, in that order; junction bases with no gene match: 10. There are 15 residues in the CDR3. Germline values: CDR1 SQVTM, CDR2 ANQGSEA. CDR3 amino acids: CSVETRSSGSYEQYF. DNA for the CDR3: TGCAGCGTTGAAACTAGGTCTAGCGGGTCATACGAGCAGTACTTC.

The CDR3 spells CAWSPGGSNQPQHF. The DNA of the CDR3 is TGTGCCTGGAGCCCCGGGGGTAGTAATCAGCCCCAGCATTTT. This chain joins TRBV30 and TRBJ1-5; D perhaps matches TRBD1 (5 bases). Trimming left V 3 bases short and J 4 bases short, with 13 bases between. The length of the CDR3 is 14 residues. Looked up from germline, CDR1 is GTSNPN and CDR2 is SVGIG (reference sequence).

The rearrangement links TRBV7-8 to TRBJ2-1; 13 bases map to TRBD2. In germline, CDR1 is SGHVS, CDR2 FQNEAQ. CDR3 size: 15 residues. J lost 10 bases, V lost 8 bases, and 11 bases had no gene match. CDR3 protein: CASLPGTSGVGEQFF. CDR3 in DNA: TGTGCCAGCTTACCTGGGACTAGCGGGGTAGGGGAGCAGTTCTTC.

V is TRBV7-2 and J is TRBJ2-5, with D possibly TRBD2 on 6 matching bases. The CDR3 is 15 residues long. Trimming removed 5 bases at V and 5 bases at J, with 18 bases between. Germline V gene sequence: CDR1 SGHTA, CDR2 FQGNSA. This chain's CDR3 is CASSPWGGAGETQYF. CDR3 bases: TGTGCCAGCAGCCCATGGGGCGGGGCCGGGGAGACCCAGTACTTC.

The chain couples TRBV6-1 to TRBJ2-7; 9 bases map to TRBD1. The germline CDR1 and CDR2 sequences are MNHNS and SASEGT. There are 15 residues in the CDR3. V was clipped by 6 bases and J by 6 bases; unmatched bases: 12. The CDR3 region is CASRVERDRVGEQYF. CDR3 sequence (DNA): TGTGCCAGCAGAGTAGAAAGGGACAGGGTCGGCGAGCAGTACTTC.

CDR3 nucleotide sequence: TGTGCCAGCAGTTTACAGTCAAGCTCCTACAATGAGCAGTTCTTC. It encodes CASSLQSSSYNEQFF. The J gene is TRBJ2-1, the V gene TRBV6-5; D gene ambiguous. Looked up from germline, CDR1 is MNHEY and CDR2 is SVGAGI. The CDR3 totals 15 residues. Deletions cut 4 bases from V and 0 bases from J, with 10 bases between.

In DNA form, the CDR3 reads TGTGCCAGCAGCCTGGGACAGAACTATGGCTACACCTTC. This codes for CASSLGQNYGYTF. The rearrangement uses TRBV5-6 and TRBJ1-2; 7 bases are shared with TRBD1. There are 13 residues in the CDR3. J gave up 2 bases and V 4 bases, and 2 bases lay outside the gene matches. Germline V CDR1 and CDR2: SGHDT, YYEEEE.

V and J are TRBV10-3 and TRBJ2-5; D is undetermined. Germline values: CDR1 ENHRY, CDR2 SYGVKD. The CDR3 covers 15 residues. Trimming took 8 bases from V and 2 from J, leaving 18 bases between them. CDR3 coding DNA: TGTGCCATCGCTAGAAGGAATCACCTGCAAGAGACCCAGTACTTC. Translating it yields CAIARRNHLQETQYF.

The rearrangement joins TRBV5-1 to TRBJ1-4; D possibly corresponds to TRBD1 (5 bases). Trimming removed 4 bases from V and 3 bases from J, with 7 bases in between. Germline values: CDR1 SGHRS, CDR2 YFSETQ. This CDR3 is 13 amino acids long. The CDR3 sequence: CASSGQANEKLFF. CDR3 bases: TGCGCCAGCAGCGGACAAGCTAATGAAAAACTGTTTTTT.

The rearrangement joins TRBV7-9 to TRBJ1-4; D is possibly TRBD1 (6 bases). CDR1 SEHNR and CDR2 FQNEAQ come from the germline V gene (reference sequence). The CDR3 spans 14 residues. V was shortened by 5 bases and J by 5 bases, with 12 bases between the two germline ends. The CDR3 DNA reads as TGTGCCAGCAGCACGGGGGGCGGGAATGAAAAACTGTTTTTT. Protein: CASSTGGGNEKLFF.